A selection of T cell receptor beta chains follows, all from one sample in a study of cytomegalovirus exposure and HLA in healthy donors. Sequenced by immunoSEQ multiplex PCR; TCRdb stores in-frame clones only, minus some. The table lists some 190,000 clones, roughly four fifths of them singletons. Sequencing used PBMCs. These receptors were obtained from a man in his forties or fifties in good health and CMV-seropositive. CDR3s include the opening cysteine and the closing phenylalanine or tryptophan. D genes are given only for firm matches. Clone sizes are given selectively: once, few, many, or a class where the clone is expanded.

V: TRBV19; D: TRBD1; J: TRBJ1-6; size: once; DNA: TGTGCCAGTGGATGGACAGGGAGTTACTATAATTCACCCCTCCACTTT; CDR3: CASGWTGSYYNSPLHF
V: TRBV6-4; D: NA; J: TRBJ2-1; size: NA; DNA: TGTGCCAGTAGTATGGGGGCCGGTTTCCCCCGGGAGCAGTTCTTC; CDR3: CASSMGAGFPREQFF
V: TRBV7-8; D: NA; J: TRBJ2-1; size: NA; DNA: TGTGCCAGCAGCGGGGACTCACTTGAGCAGTTCTTC; CDR3: CASSGDSLEQFF
V: TRBV9; D: TRBD2; J: TRBJ2-5; size: NA; DNA: TGTGCCAGCAGCGGTGTTCCCGGGACTACCCAAGAGACCCAGTACTTC; CDR3: CASSGVPGTTQETQYF
V: TRBV6-1; D: TRBD1; J: TRBJ1-2; size: NA; DNA: TGTGCCAGCAGAGCAGACAGGGGGCTTAGTTATGGCTACACCTTC; CDR3: CASRADRGLSYGYTF
V: TRBV6-5; D: TRBD1; J: TRBJ1-1; size: few; DNA: TGTGCCAGCAGGCCGGGACAGCAGAACACTGAAGCTTTCTTT; CDR3: CASRPGQQNTEAFF
V: TRBV9; D: NA; J: TRBJ2-2; size: NA; DNA: TGTGCCAGCAGCGCTAAGGCTAGGCCCGGGGAGCTGTTTTTT; CDR3: CASSAKARPGELFF
V: TRBV11-1; D: TRBD2; J: TRBJ2-3; size: NA; DNA: TGTGCCAGCAGCCCCGTAGCGGGGGGGCAGAGAGATACGCAGTATTTT; CDR3: CASSPVAGGQRDTQYF
V: TRBV19; D: NA; J: TRBJ1-1; size: few; DNA: TGTGCCAGTAGTTTGGGGGCTGAGAGGACTGAAGCTTTCTTT; CDR3: CASSLGAERTEAFF
V: TRBV2; D: NA; J: TRBJ2-5; size: NA; DNA: TGTGCCAGCAGTGACTCGACTAGAGAGACCCAGTACTTC; CDR3: CASSDSTRETQYF
V: TRBV10-3; D: NA; J: TRBJ2-7; size: NA; DNA: TGTGCCATCAGAGCCCAAAACGAGGCCTACGAGCAGTACTTC; CDR3: CAIRAQNEAYEQYF
V: TRBV6-1; D: TRBD1; J: TRBJ1-2; size: NA; DNA: TGTGCCAGCAGTAGTGACCCCCGGGACAGTACTGGCTACACCTTC; CDR3: CASSSDPRDSTGYTF
V: TRBV5-1; D: NA; J: TRBJ1-2; size: NA; DNA: TGCGCCAGCAGCTATGGTCATGAGGATTCAAGGCGCTACACCTTC; CDR3: CASSYGHEDSRRYTF
V: TRBV19; D: TRBD1; J: TRBJ1-5; size: NA; DNA: TGTGCCAGTAGGACAGGGAAGGGCAATCAGCCCCAGCATTTT; CDR3: CASRTGKGNQPQHF
V: TRBV7-6; D: TRBD2; J: TRBJ2-7; size: NA; DNA: TGTGCCAGCAGCTTAGCGCGGGGGGACCTAAATCCAAACTACGAGCAGTACTTC; CDR3: CASSLARGDLNPNYEQYF
V: TRBV19; D: NA; J: TRBJ1-2; size: NA; DNA: TGTGCCAGTAGTATATCCTGGGACACCAGTTTTGATGGCTACACCTTC; CDR3: CASSISWDTSFDGYTF
V: TRBV5-6; D: NA; J: TRBJ1-4; size: NA; DNA: TGTGCCAGCAGCTTCGTCTCAGGAAAACTGTTTTTT; CDR3: CASSFVSGKLFF
V: TRBV4-2; D: NA; J: TRBJ2-5; size: once; DNA: TGTGCCAGCAGCCAATCCCAGGGGCGGGAGACCCAGTACTTC; CDR3: CASSQSQGRETQYF
V: TRBV15; D: NA; J: TRBJ1-2; size: NA; DNA: TGTGCCACCAGCAGTAACACAGACTATGGCTACACCTTC; CDR3: CATSSNTDYGYTF
V: TRBV6-6; D: NA; J: TRBJ1-2; size: NA; DNA: TGTGCCAGCAGTTTACAGACAGCCCACTATGGCTACACCTTC; CDR3: CASSLQTAHYGYTF
V: TRBV2; D: NA; J: TRBJ1-5; size: NA; DNA: TGTGCCAGCAGTCCGGACAGCCCCAACAATCAGCCCCAGCATTTT; CDR3: CASSPDSPNNQPQHF
V: TRBV27; D: TRBD1; J: TRBJ2-1; size: NA; DNA: TGTGCCAGCAGTCCGGGACAGGGGCGGAATGAGCAGTTCTTC; CDR3: CASSPGQGRNEQFF
V: TRBV5-6; D: NA; J: TRBJ2-1; size: few; DNA: TGTGCCAGCAGCTATGGACAGAGATTAAACAATGAGCAGTTCTTC; CDR3: CASSYGQRLNNEQFF
V: TRBV7-9; D: NA; J: TRBJ2-2; size: NA; DNA: TGTGCCAGCAGCTCACCCGGGAGCAGCCTATTAGGCGGGGAGCTGTTTTTT; CDR3: CASSSPGSSLLGGELFF
V: TRBV18; D: NA; J: TRBJ1-2; size: once; DNA: TGTGCCAGCTCACCGTTCGAGGGGGTGAACTATGGCTACACCTTC; CDR3: CASSPFEGVNYGYTF
V: TRBV6-4; D: TRBD2; J: TRBJ2-3; size: NA; DNA: TGTGCCAGCAGTGACGGTGCGGGGGGAGCAGATACGCAGTATTTT; CDR3: CASSDGAGGADTQYF
V: TRBV4-2; D: NA; J: TRBJ1-5; size: once; DNA: TGTGCCAGCAGCCAAGCTACCAGCAATCAGCCCCAGCATTTT; CDR3: CASSQATSNQPQHF
V: TRBV27; D: NA; J: TRBJ1-5; size: NA; DNA: TGTGCCAGCAGTCTCAGGTGGGGGCTCAATCAGCCCCAGCATTTT; CDR3: CASSLRWGLNQPQHF
V: TRBV12-5; D: TRBD2; J: TRBJ2-1; size: NA; DNA: TGTGCTAGTGGTACCCGACTAGCGGGATACAATGAGCAGTTCTTC; CDR3: CASGTRLAGYNEQFF
V: TRBV4-1; D: TRBD1; J: TRBJ1-2; size: NA; DNA: TGCGCCAGCAGGCGGACAGGGGGCGACTATGGCTACACCTTC; CDR3: CASRRTGGDYGYTF
V: TRBV29-1; D: TRBD1; J: TRBJ2-5; size: once; DNA: TGCAGCGTTGACGACAGGGGGAAGGGAGAGACCCAGTACTTC; CDR3: CSVDDRGKGETQYF
V: TRBV10-2; D: NA; J: TRBJ1-1; size: NA; DNA: TGCGCCAGCAGTGAGAGGAGGGGCATGAACACTGAAGCTTTCTTT; CDR3: CASSERRGMNTEAFF
V: TRBV11-2; D: NA; J: TRBJ2-1; size: NA; DNA: TGTGCCAGCAGCTTAGTAGCGCGGAGGAGCTCCTACAATGAGCAGTTCTTC; CDR3: CASSLVARRSSYNEQFF
V: TRBV10-3; D: NA; J: TRBJ2-1; size: NA; DNA: TGTGCCACCCGGCGACGGGAAATCGACAATGAGCAGTTCTTC; CDR3: CATRRREIDNEQFF
V: TRBV10-3; D: TRBD2; J: TRBJ2-5; size: NA; DNA: TGTGCCATCAGTGAAAGCGGGGGCCAAGAGACCCAGTACTTC; CDR3: CAISESGGQETQYF
V: TRBV10-1; D: NA; J: TRBJ1-2; size: NA; DNA: TGCGCCAGCAGTGAGTCCTTGGCGGGGGGCTACACCTTC; CDR3: CASSESLAGGYTF
V: TRBV19; D: NA; J: TRBJ2-1; size: NA; DNA: TGTGCCAGTAGTCCGGGTCGTGATGAGCAGTTCTTC; CDR3: CASSPGRDEQFF
V: TRBV5-1; D: TRBD1; J: TRBJ2-1; size: NA; DNA: TGCGCCAGCAGCTTAACAGGGGTTGGGTCAAATGAGCAGTTCTTC; CDR3: CASSLTGVGSNEQFF
V: TRBV7-3; D: NA; J: TRBJ2-1; size: NA; DNA: TGTGCCAGCAGCCAAGCGGTGGGGGGCTCCTACAATGAGCAGTTCTTC; CDR3: CASSQAVGGSYNEQFF
V: TRBV7-2; D: TRBD2; J: TRBJ2-7; size: NA; DNA: TGTGCCAGCAGCTTGATTGGACTAGAGAGCTACGAGCAGTACTTC; CDR3: CASSLIGLESYEQYF
V: TRBV7-9; D: NA; J: TRBJ2-7; size: NA; DNA: TGTGCCAGCAGCTTAATATCCGACGAGCAGTACTTC; CDR3: CASSLISDEQYF
V: TRBV19; D: TRBD2; J: TRBJ2-1; size: once; DNA: TGTGCCAGTAGTATAGATGGGGGTAGCGGGGGGCACAATGAGCAGTTCTTC; CDR3: CASSIDGGSGGHNEQFF
V: TRBV6-5; D: NA; J: TRBJ1-2; size: NA; DNA: TGTGCCTCGACCCCGGGGGTTCGCTATGGCTACACCTTC; CDR3: CASTPGVRYGYTF
V: TRBV7-3; D: TRBD1; J: TRBJ2-3; size: NA; DNA: TGTGCCAGCAGCTCGGGACAGGGAGCAGATACGCAGTATTTT; CDR3: CASSSGQGADTQYF